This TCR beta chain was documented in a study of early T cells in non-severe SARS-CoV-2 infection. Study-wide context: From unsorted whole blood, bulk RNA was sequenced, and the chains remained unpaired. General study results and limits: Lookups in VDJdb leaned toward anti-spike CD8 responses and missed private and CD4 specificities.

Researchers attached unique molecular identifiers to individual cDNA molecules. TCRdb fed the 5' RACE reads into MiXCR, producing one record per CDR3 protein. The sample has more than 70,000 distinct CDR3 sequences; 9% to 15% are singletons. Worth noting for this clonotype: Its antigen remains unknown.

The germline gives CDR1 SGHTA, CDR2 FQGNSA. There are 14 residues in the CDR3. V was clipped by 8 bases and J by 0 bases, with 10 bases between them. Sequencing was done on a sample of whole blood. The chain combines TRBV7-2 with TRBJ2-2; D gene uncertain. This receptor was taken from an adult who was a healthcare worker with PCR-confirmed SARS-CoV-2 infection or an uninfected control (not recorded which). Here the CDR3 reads CASSSDANTGELFF. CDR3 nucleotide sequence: TGTGCCAGCTCGTCAGATGCGAACACCGGGGAGCTGTTTTTT. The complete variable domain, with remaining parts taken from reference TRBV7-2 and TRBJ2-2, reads GAGVSQSPSNKVTEKGKDVELRCDPISGHTALYWYRQSLGQGLEFLIYFQGNSAPDKSGLPSDRFSAERTGGSVSTLTIQRTQQEDSAVYLCASSSDANTGELFFGEGSRLTVL.